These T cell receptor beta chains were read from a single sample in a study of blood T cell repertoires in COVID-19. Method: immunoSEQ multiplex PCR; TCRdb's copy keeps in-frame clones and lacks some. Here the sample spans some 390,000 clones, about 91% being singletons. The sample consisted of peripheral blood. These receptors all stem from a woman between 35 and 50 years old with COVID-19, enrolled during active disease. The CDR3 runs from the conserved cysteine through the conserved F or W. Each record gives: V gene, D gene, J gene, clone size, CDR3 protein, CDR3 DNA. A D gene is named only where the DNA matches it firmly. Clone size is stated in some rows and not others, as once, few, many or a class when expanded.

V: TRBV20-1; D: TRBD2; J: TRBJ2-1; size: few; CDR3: CSASSGLAIHNEQFF; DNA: TGCAGTGCTAGTTCGGGACTAGCGATCCACAATGAGCAGTTCTTC
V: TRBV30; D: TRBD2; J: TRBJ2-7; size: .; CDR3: CAWGLAPHEQYF; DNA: TGTGCCTGGGGACTAGCACCCCACGAGCAGTACTTC
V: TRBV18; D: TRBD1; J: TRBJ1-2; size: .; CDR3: CASSTGQIYGYTF; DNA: TGTGCCAGCTCAACGGGACAGATTTATGGCTACACCTTC
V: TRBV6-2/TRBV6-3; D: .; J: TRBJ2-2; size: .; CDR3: CASSVQFTGELFF; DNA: TGTGCCAGCAGTGTCCAGTTCACCGGGGAGCTGTTTTTT
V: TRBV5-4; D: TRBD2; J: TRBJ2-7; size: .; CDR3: CASSESGGYEQYF; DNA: TGTGCCAGCAGTGAAAGCGGGGGGTACGAGCAGTACTTC
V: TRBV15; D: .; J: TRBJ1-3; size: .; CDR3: CATSRGGRVLDTIYF; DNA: TGTGCCACCAGCAGAGGGGGCAGGGTCTTGGACACCATATATTTT
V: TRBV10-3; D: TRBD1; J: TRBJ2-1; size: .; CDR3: CAICDRAPYNEQFF; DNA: TGTGCCATTTGCGACAGGGCCCCCTACAATGAGCAGTTCTTC
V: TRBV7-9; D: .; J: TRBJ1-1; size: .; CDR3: CASSLESAGDRGTEAFF; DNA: TGTGCCAGCAGCTTAGAGTCCGCAGGGGACCGGGGCACTGAAGCTTTCTTT
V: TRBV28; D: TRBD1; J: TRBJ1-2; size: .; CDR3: CASKVKGQGGAYGYTF; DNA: TGTGCCAGCAAAGTAAAGGGACAGGGGGGCGCCTATGGCTACACCTTC
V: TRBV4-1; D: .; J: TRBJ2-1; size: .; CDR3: CASSRRGYIGEQFF; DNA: TGCGCCAGCAGCCGTCGCGGCTACATTGGTGAGCAGTTCTTC
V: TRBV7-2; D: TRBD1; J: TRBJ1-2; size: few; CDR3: CASSLGGTVEGYTF; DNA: TGTGCCAGCAGCTTAGGGGGGACAGTTGAGGGCTACACCTTC
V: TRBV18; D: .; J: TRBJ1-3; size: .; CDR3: CASSPGTNSGNTIYF; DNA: TGTGCCAGCTCACCCGGGACAAACTCTGGAAACACCATATATTTT
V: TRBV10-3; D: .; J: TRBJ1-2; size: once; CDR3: CAIKRDTANYGYTF; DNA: TGTGCCATCAAACGGGACACCGCTAACTATGGCTACACCTTC
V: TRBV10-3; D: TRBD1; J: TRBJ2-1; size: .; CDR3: CAISHDRGQDNEQFF; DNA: TGTGCCATCAGCCATGACAGGGGGCAGGACAATGAGCAGTTCTTC
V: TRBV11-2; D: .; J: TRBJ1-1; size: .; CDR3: CASSRVTGSTEAFF; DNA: TGTGCCAGCAGCCGGGTCACAGGGAGCACTGAAGCTTTCTTT
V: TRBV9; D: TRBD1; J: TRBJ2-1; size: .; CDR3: CASSVRTGGAYEQFF; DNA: TGTGCCAGCAGCGTCCGGACAGGGGGTGCCTATGAGCAGTTCTTC
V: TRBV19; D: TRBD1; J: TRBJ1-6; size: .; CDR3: CASSTAGTANSPLHF; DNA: TGTGCCAGTAGTACCGCCGGGACAGCTAATTCACCCCTCCACTTT
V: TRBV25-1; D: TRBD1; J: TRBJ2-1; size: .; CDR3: CASSGWTVQGSYEQFF; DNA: TGTGCCAGCAGTGGATGGACGGTACAGGGGAGCTATGAGCAGTTCTTC
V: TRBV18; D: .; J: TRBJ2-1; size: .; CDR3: CASSPGGNYNEQFF; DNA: TGTGCCAGCTCACCAGGCGGAAACTACAATGAGCAGTTCTTC
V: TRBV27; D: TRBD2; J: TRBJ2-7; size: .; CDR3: CASRALAGAHEQYF; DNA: TGTGCCAGCAGGGCACTAGCGGGAGCCCACGAGCAGTACTTC
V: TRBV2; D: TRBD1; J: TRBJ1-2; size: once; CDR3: CASTDRGTDYGYTF; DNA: TGTGCCAGCACCGACAGAGGGACAGACTATGGCTACACCTTC
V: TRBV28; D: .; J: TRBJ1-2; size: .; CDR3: CATSGHSNYGYTF; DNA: TGTGCCACCTCGGGACACTCTAACTATGGCTACACCTTC
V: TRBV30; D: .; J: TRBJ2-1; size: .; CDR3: CAWSVQLADNEQFF; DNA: TGTGCCTGGAGTGTACAACTAGCAGACAATGAGCAGTTCTTC
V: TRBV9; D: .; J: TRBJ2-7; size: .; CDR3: CASSVEGDTYSYEQYF; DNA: TGTGCCAGCAGCGTAGAGGGGGATACTTATTCCTACGAGCAGTACTTC
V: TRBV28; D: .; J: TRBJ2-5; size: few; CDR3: CASSLLQGPWQETQYF; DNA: TGTGCCAGCAGTTTACTACAGGGACCATGGCAAGAGACCCAGTACTTC